One and the same sample provided the 16 T cell receptor beta chains below, sequenced in a study of post-analysis software for immune sequencing data (dated by TCRdb to between 2014 and 2016). General findings and caveats noted by the study authors: Patients showed significantly higher frequencies than controls for several TRBV segments, among them TRBV5-6, TRBV5-1 and TRBV20-1.

Library prep was done by PCR. Sequencing used an Illumina HiSeq 2500. Unique molecular identifiers were incorporated into TCR beta cDNA libraries to reduce PCR and sequencing biases. The public reads were reanalyzed by TCRdb: fastp trimming at Q25, MiXCR alignment, in-frame beta chains only. Rows with one shared CDR3 protein collapse into an entry with the most common genes and DNA. The sample profile shows some 500,000 distinct CDR3 sequences; roughly 46% of them were found once. The leading ten clones occupy over 10% of the sample. These receptors' targets are unknown. Sequencing used blood. Source of these receptors: a girl aged 10-17 years with multiple sclerosis.

This clonotype has a handful of counts. The chain links TRBV4-2 to TRBJ2-3; no clear D. The CDR3 is made up of 11 amino acids. V was cut by 5 bases and J by 7 bases, with 7 bases left in between. The germline CDR1 and CDR2 sequences are LGHNA and YNFKEQ. CDR3 sequence (DNA): TGTGCCAGCAGCGGAGATAATACGCAGTATTTT. Translated, it gives CASSGDNTQYF.

This clonotype occurred a few times. The rearrangement joins TRBV4-1 to TRBJ2-3, with D maybe TRBD2 (6 bases). Trimming left V 4 bases short and J 3 bases short, with 14 bases between. The length of the CDR3 is 15 residues. The germline V gene encodes CDR1 MGHRA and CDR2 YSYEKL. CDR3 in DNA: TGCGCCAGCAGCCTGGGGGGAGGTGAGACAGATACGCAGTATTTT. Translation gives CASSLGGGETDTQYF.

This chain uses TRBV27 with TRBJ1-4; D is possibly TRBD1 (5 bases). Between the trimmed V and J ends, which lost 5 bases and 4 bases, there was a span of 14 bases. Per germline, CDR1 MNHEY and CDR2 SMNVEV (reference sequence). The CDR3 contains 15 residues. The CDR3 nucleotides are TGTGCCAGCAGTCCGCCAGACAGACGTAATGAAAAACTGTTTTTT. It is translated as CASSPPDRRNEKLFF. Together with reference TRBV27 and TRBJ1-4, the CDR3 gives the full variable domain: EAQVTQNPRYLITVTGKKLTVTCSQNMNHEYMSWYRQDPGLGLRQIYYSMNVEVTDKGDVPEGYKVSRKEKRNFPLILESPSPNQTSLYFCASSPPDRRNEKLFFGSGTQLSVL.

The chain employs TRBV12-3 or TRBV12-4 and TRBJ2-5; no clear D. The J call is doubtful: the DNA matches TRBJ2-7 better. This CDR3 contains 12 residues. CDR3 residues: CASSPVGSEQYF. The CDR3 DNA follows: TGTGCCAGCAGTCCGGTGGGGTCCGAGCAGTACTTC.

V and J are TRBV15 and TRBJ2-5; TRBD2 is a possible D gene (5 bases). V was pared by 1 base and J by 1 base, with 10 bases between. The CDR3 is made up of 15 amino acids. Germline CDR1 is LNHNV and CDR2 is YYDKDF (reference sequence). The chain's CDR3 is CATSRAWGAQETQYF. In DNA, the CDR3 is TGTGCCACCAGCAGAGCCTGGGGAGCCCAAGAGACCCAGTACTTC.

This clonotype turned up a few times. The chain joins TRBV6-5 to TRBJ2-3; the D gene is possibly TRBD2 (6 bases). Per germline, CDR1 MNHEY and CDR2 SVGAGI. The CDR3 runs to 17 residues. Trimming pared 0 bases from V and 6 bases from J, leaving 19 bases between. The CDR3 is CASSYSGFAGPTDTQYF. DNA for the CDR3: TGTGCCAGCAGTTACTCGGGGTTTGCGGGACCTACCGATACGCAGTATTTT.

Concerning this clonotype: A read error may produce the germline difference seen at one junction end. The rearrangement uses TRBV5-1 and TRBJ1-2, with a weak D call TRBD1 (5 bases). This CDR3 is 15 amino acids long. Looked up from germline, CDR1 is SGHRS and CDR2 is YFSETQ. This CDR3 is CANSYAPGTNYGYTF. In nucleotides, the CDR3 is TGCGCCAACAGCTATGCTCCAGGGACTAACTATGGCTACACCTTC. The full variable domain, rest sourced from reference TRBV5-1 and TRBJ1-2, is KAGVTQTPRYLIKTRGQQVTLSCSPISGHRSVSWYQQTPGQGLQFLFEYFSETQRNKGNFPGRFSGRQFSNSRSEMNVSTLELGDSALYLCANSYAPGTNYGYTFGSGTRLTVV.

The J gene is TRBJ1-6, the V gene TRBV20-1; D remains ambiguous. The CDR3 length is 13 residues. V lost 3 bases and J lost 8, with 11 bases in between. Per germline, CDR1 DFQATT and CDR2 SNEGSKA (reference sequence). CDR3 protein: CSASPLLHSPLHF. The CDR3 coding sequence is TGCAGTGCTAGTCCACTCCTTCATTCACCCCTCCACTTT.

The chain is built from TRBV7-2 and TRBJ2-3; D is uncertain. V was pared by 2 bases and J by 4 bases, with 7 bases between. This CDR3 comprises 13 residues. Germline V lookup: CDR1 SGHTA, CDR2 FQGNSA. The CDR3 DNA reads as TGTGCCAGCAGCTTACGACAAGCAGATACGCAGTATTTT. Translation: CASSLRQADTQYF.

This clonotype was seen a handful of times. This chain connects TRBV27 to TRBJ2-7; perhaps TRBD2 as D (6 bases). Germline V lookup: CDR1 MNHEY, CDR2 SMNVEV (reference sequence). The ends were cut back, 4 bases at V and 7 bases at J, with 20 bases in the middle. The CDR3 length is 15 residues. CDR3 coding DNA: TGTGCCAGCAGTTCAACGTTCGGCGGGAAGGATGAGCAGTACTTC. This translates into CASSSTFGGKDEQYF.

This clonotype was found a few times. The V gene is TRBV29-1, the J gene TRBJ2-3; D not certain. The CDR3 loop spans 14 amino acids. V was shortened by 0 bases and J by 0 bases, with 7 bases between the two germline ends. Looked up from germline, CDR1 is SQVTM and CDR2 is ANQGSEA. The CDR3 protein is CSVEDPPSTDTQYF. For the CDR3, the DNA is TGCAGCGTTGAAGATCCGCCTAGCACAGATACGCAGTATTTT.

The genes are TRBV12-3 or TRBV12-4 and TRBJ2-3, with D possibly called TRBD1 or TRBD2 (5 bases each). CDR3 length: 14 amino acids. The V end lost 6 bases, the J end lost 6 bases, and 16 bases lay between the germline ends. The chain's CDR3 is CASRRRPGPDTQYF. The CDR3 nucleotides are TGTGCCAGCAGACGCCGACCGGGGCCCGATACGCAGTATTTT.

The chain employs TRBV18 and TRBJ1-1; D might be TRBD1 (5 bases). Germline V gives CDR1 KGHSH, CDR2 LQKENI. The CDR3 is 13 amino acids. Trimming pared 3 bases from V and 4 bases from J, leaving 9 bases between. The DNA of the CDR3 is TGTGCCAGCTCACCTGATCAGGGCACTGAAGCTTTCTTT. This gives the protein CASSPDQGTEAFF.

The chain recombines TRBV7-8 with TRBJ2-3; D perhaps matches TRBD1 (5 bases). Germline loops: CDR1 SGHVS, CDR2 FQNEAQ. CDR3 size: 15 residues. Trimming took off 0 bases at V and 5 bases at J, with 12 bases between the two ends. CDR3 nucleotide sequence: TGTGCCAGCAGCTTAGCGCAGGGTGGCAGAGATACGCAGTATTTT. Amino acids: CASSLAQGGRDTQYF.

This clonotype was seen only once. V and J are TRBV20-1 and TRBJ2-7; 7 bases are shared with TRBD1. The length of the CDR3 is 14 residues. Germline loops: CDR1 DFQATT, CDR2 SNEGSKA (reference sequence). Trimming removed 6 bases from V and 0 bases from J; junction bases left unmatched: 8. CDR3 coding DNA: TGCAGTGCCGAACCGGACAGGAACTCCTACGAGCAGTACTTC. This translates into CSAEPDRNSYEQYF.

In its sample, this clonotype was seen many times. The gene calls are TRBV29-1 and TRBJ2-7; 8 bases map to TRBD1. The V and J ends lost 5 bases and 1 base, in that order; junction bases with no gene match: 4. The CDR3 covers 13 residues. Germline CDR1 is SQVTM and CDR2 is ANQGSEA. CDR3 amino acids: CSVIDRGSYEQYF. CDR3 bases: TGCAGCGTTATTGACAGGGGTTCCTACGAGCAGTACTTC.